What follows is one T cell receptor beta chain and its context. Its binding antigen is unknown. No qualities accompany the bases; no much larger clone lies one base away. The data originate from a study of blood T cell repertoires in COVID-19 (dated by TCRdb to 2019 to 2021). Turning to the overall study: The collaborator samples originated in the United States, Italy and Spain and spanned the acute and convalescent phases of COVID-19. The dataset comprised deeply sampled blood TCRbeta repertoires from subjects exposed to, actively infected with, or recovered from COVID-19. Where HLA class I and class II types were available, the types were taken from metadata supplied by the sample provider, not from assay-based typing. The material from the prospective study consisted of cDNA or gDNA derived from T cells, B-cell-depleted T cells, or PBMCs. The repertoires were released in a freely available public database meant as a resource for research on the immune response to SARS-CoV-2. A de-identified subject ID, COVID-19 status, age in years and sex were almost always included in the sample metadata. Samples came from the ongoing ImmuneRACE study (first 160 participants) plus 1,254 subjects from 6 global collaborators. Findings and caveats that apply to the study as a whole: Clinical and demographic metadata were provided uncurated, with the amount varying by source and participant.

The immunoSEQ Assay, a bias-controlled multiplex PCR, was used to amplify TCRbeta CDR3 regions from genomic DNA. Per the authors' processing: Within the assay, amplification of reference gene primers was used to estimate how many nucleated cells each sample contained. To quantify the absolute abundance of each unique TCRbeta CDR3 rearrangement, sequence reads were collapsed and filtered. For each sample, productive Simpson clonality was calculated by taking the square root of Simpson's diversity index across productive rearrangements. TCRdb took this table from immuneACCESS and kept in-frame rearrangements with V and J called. Such tables lack part of the clones; where checked against another copy, unresolved V genes explain under half of the gap, and the rest is unexplained. The V and J calls and clone size were taken over from that table, and D and trimming were inferred from the DNA. The sample includes roughly 56,000 clones, with 90% to 95% observed a single time. The ten largest make up approximately 4.2% of the sample.

Collaborating institutions collected whole blood in K2EDTA tubes following their own protocols. For TCRbeta analysis, collaborators shipped samples as frozen whole blood, isolated PBMCs, or DNA extracted from either of those sample types. The CDR3 spans 15 residues, from the cysteine through the phenylalanine. Kept here is only the CDR3 DNA, which spans 45 bases and is read in frame from base 1. CDR1 and CDR2 are read off the germline V gene (reference sequence) as LNHNV and YYDKDF. At the junction V is shortened by 3 bases and J by 4 bases, with 15 bases in between. The chain employs TRBV15 and TRBJ2-5; TRBD2 could be the D gene, as 5 bases match. The specimen sequenced was peripheral blood. This sequence originates from a middle-aged man with active COVID-19. The CDR3 sequence is CATSRAPGSGETQYF. Here is the DNA: TGTGCCACCAGCAGGGCCCCGGGGTCGGGAGAGACCCAGTACTTC. Reference TRBV15 and TRBJ2-5 proteins supply the regions before and after the CDR3; the full variable domain is: DAMVIQNPRYQVTQFGKPVTLSCSQTLNHNVMYWYQQKSSQAPKLLFHYYDKDFNNEADTPDNFQSRRPNTSFCFLDIRSPGLGDTAMYLCATSRAPGSGETQYFGPGTRLLVL.